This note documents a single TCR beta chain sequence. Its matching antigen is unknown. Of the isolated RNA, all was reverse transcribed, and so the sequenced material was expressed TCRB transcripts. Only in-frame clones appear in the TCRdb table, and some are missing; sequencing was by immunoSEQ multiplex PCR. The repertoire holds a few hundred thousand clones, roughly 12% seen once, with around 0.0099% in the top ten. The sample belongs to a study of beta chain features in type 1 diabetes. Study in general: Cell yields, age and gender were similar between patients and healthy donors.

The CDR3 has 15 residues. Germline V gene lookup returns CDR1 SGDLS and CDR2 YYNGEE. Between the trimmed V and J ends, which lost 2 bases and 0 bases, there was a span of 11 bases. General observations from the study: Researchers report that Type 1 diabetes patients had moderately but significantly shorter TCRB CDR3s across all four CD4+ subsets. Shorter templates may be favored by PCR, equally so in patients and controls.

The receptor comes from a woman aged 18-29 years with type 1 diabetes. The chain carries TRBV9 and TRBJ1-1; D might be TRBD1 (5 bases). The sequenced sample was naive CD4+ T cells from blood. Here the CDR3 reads CASSVGGVMNTEAFF. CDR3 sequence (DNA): TGTGCCAGCAGCGTTGGGGGGGTGATGAACACTGAAGCTTTCTTT.